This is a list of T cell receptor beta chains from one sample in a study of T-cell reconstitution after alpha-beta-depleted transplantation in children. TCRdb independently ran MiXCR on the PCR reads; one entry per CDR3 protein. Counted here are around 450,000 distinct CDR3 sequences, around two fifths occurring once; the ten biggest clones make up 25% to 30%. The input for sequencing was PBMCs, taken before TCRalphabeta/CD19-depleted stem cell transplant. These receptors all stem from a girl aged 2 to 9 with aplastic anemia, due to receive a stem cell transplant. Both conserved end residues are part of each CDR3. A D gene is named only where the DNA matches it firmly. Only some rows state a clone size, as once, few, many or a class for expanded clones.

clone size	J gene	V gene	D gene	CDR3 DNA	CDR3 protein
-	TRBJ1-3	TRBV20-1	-	TGCAGTGCTAGAAACGGGAGGGCCTACTCTGGAAACACCATATATTTT	CSARNGRAYSGNTIYF
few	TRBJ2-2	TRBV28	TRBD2	TGTGCCAGCAGTTTTGCGGGAGCTCGGCATTCCGGGGAGCTGTTTTTT	CASSFAGARHSGELFF
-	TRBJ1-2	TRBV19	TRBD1	TGTGCCAGCGCGGACAGGCCCTCCTATGGCTACACCTTC	CASADRPSYGYTF
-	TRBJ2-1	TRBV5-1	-	TGCGCCAGCAGCTTGAAACAGGGCAGGGCCATTAGCAATGAGCAGTTCTTC	CASSLKQGRAISNEQFF
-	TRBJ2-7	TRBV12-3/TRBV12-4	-	TGTGCCAGCAGCCAACGACAGAGTGCTTCCTACGAGCAGTACTTC	CASSQRQSASYEQYF
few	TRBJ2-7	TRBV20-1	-	TGCAGTGCCCCTTACCGGGACGCCACCTACGAGCAGTACTTC	CSAPYRDATYEQYF
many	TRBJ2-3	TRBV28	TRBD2	TGTGCCAGCAGTCCGAGGACTAGCGGGAGGGTTTTGGATACGCAGTATTTT	CASSPRTSGRVLDTQYF
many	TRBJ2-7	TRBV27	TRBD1	TGTGCCAGCAGGCGACAGGGGGTAACAATTTTGTACGAGCAGTACTTC	CASRRQGVTILYEQYF
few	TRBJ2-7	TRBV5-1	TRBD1	TGCGCCAGCAGCATGTTTCCGGGACAGGGCTTCGAGCAGTACTTC	CASSMFPGQGFEQYF
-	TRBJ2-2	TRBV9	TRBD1	TGTGCCAGCAAGGGGGCCCCGGGCACCGGGGAGCTGTTTTTT	CASKGAPGTGELFF
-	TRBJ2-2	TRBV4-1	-	TGCGCCAGCAGGATGGGACACAACTCGGGCACCGGGGAGCTGTTTTTT	CASRMGHNSGTGELFF
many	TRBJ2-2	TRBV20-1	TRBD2	TGCAGTGCTAGAGACGGGACTAGCGGGAGGGAGGTCGGGGAGCTGTTTTTT	CSARDGTSGREVGELFF
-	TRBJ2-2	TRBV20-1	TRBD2	TGCAGTGCTAGCGGGAGGAGCACCGGGGAGCTGTTTTTT	CSASGRSTGELFF
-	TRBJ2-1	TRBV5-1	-	TGCGCCAGCAGCGACGGTGGTGCCTCAAGCTCCTACAATGAGCAGTTCTTC	CASSDGGASSSYNEQFF
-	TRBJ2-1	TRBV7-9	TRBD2	TGTGCCAGCAGCCCAATCGAGGGAGGGCCCACGAATGAGCAGTTCTTC	CASSPIEGGPTNEQFF
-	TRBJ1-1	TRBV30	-	TGTGCCTGGAGGGTAGAAAGGGCTGAAGCTTTCTTT	CAWRVERAEAFF
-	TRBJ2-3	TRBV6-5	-	TGTGCCAGCAGTTATTTGGGACGCACAGATACGCAGTATTTT	CASSYLGRTDTQYF
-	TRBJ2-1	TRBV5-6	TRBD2	TGTGCCAGCACCCTACTAGCGGACTACAATGAGCAGTTCTTC	CASTLLADYNEQFF
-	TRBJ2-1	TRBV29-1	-	TGCAGCGTTGAGCTACCACAGCATTTCCCACTCGGCCAGCAGTTCTTC	CSVELPQHFPLGQQFF
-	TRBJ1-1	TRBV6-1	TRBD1	TGTGCCAGCAGTGGGGACAGGTACAACACTGAAGCTTTCTTT	CASSGDRYNTEAFF
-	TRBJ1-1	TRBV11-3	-	TGTGCCAGCAGCTTAGATGGTCCGAACACTGAAGCTTTCTTT	CASSLDGPNTEAFF
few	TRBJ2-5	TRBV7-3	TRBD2	TGTGCCAGCAGCTTTTCTCGCGGGGGGGCGGGTGAGACCCAGTACTTC	CASSFSRGGAGETQYF
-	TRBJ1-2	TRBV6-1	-	TGTGCCAGCAGTCCTTTAGGGTTGGGCGGCTACACCTTC	CASSPLGLGGYTF
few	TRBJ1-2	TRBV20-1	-	TGCAGTGCCACCCGGACAGTAGACTATGGCTACACCTTC	CSATRTVDYGYTF
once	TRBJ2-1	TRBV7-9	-	TGTGCCAGCAGCTTCTCGGTTCGCTACAATGAGCAGTTCTTC	CASSFSVRYNEQFF
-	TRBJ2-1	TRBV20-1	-	TGCAGTGCTAGAGATCGGGGTAGACGTAATGAGCAGTTCTTC	CSARDRGRRNEQFF
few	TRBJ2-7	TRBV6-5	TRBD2	TGTGCCAGCAGTTTTAGCGGGAGTAGAAGGGAGCAGTACTTC	CASSFSGSRREQYF
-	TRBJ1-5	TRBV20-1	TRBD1	TGCAGTGCTATGAGGGGGACAGGGAGCAATCAGCCCCAGCATTTT	CSAMRGTGSNQPQHF
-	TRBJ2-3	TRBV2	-	TGTGCCAGCAGTCGGGACTTGGGCACAGATACGCAGTATTTT	CASSRDLGTDTQYF
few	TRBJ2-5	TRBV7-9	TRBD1	TGTGCCAGCAGTCACGAACGAATGGGACAGGGGAAAGAGACCCAGTACTTC	CASSHERMGQGKETQYF
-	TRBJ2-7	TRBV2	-	TGTGCCAGCAGTGAACTGGGCCCTCTCACCTACGAGCAGTACTTC	CASSELGPLTYEQYF
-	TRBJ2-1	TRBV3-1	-	TGTGCCAGCAGCCAAGGGTCGAATGAGCAGTTCTTC	CASSQGSNEQFF
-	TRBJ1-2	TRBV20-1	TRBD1	TGCAGTGCTCTTTCCACAGACAGGGGCTATGGCTACACCTTC	CSALSTDRGYGYTF
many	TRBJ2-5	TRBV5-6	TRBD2	TGTGCCAGCAGTTCAGGGACTATCCAAGAGACCCAGTACTTC	CASSSGTIQETQYF
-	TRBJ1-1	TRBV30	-	TGTGCCTGGAGTGTCTTCACTGAAGCTTTCTTT	CAWSVFTEAFF
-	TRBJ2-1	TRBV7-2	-	TGTGCCAGCAGCTTAGACGGGGTCTACTCCTACAATGAGCAGTTCTTC	CASSLDGVYSYNEQFF
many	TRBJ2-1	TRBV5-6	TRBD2	TGTGCCAGCAGCTTGGCCGATGGTCTAGCGGGAGGACTTAGAGCGAATGAGCAGTTCTTC	CASSLADGLAGGLRANEQFF
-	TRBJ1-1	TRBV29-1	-	TGCAGCGTTGAAGATCGGGCAGGTCTGACACACACTGAAGCTTTCTTT	CSVEDRAGLTHTEAFF
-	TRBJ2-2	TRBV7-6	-	TGTGCCAGCAGCTTAGTTTGGGGGAACACCGGGGAGCTGTTTTTT	CASSLVWGNTGELFF
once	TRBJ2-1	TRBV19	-	TGTCCCAGTAGTATTTCAACGGGGGCCCCCTACAATGAGCAGTTCTTC	CPSSISTGAPYNEQFF
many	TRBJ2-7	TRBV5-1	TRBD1	TGTGCCAGCAGTTCGGACAGGGCTTACGAGCAGTACTTC	CASSSDRAYEQYF
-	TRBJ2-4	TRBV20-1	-	TGCAGTGCTAGAGGGGCGGAGCTTGCCAAAAACATTCAGTACTTC	CSARGAELAKNIQYF
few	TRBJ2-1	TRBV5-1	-	TGCGCCAGCAGGGACCAGACAGGAAACAATGAGCAGTTCTTC	CASRDQTGNNEQFF
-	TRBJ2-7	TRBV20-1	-	TGCAGTGCGGACCTGGAGTACGAGCAGTACTTC	CSADLEYEQYF